A single sample gave rise to the 2 T cell receptor beta chains below, sequenced in a study of blood T cell repertoires in COVID-19. The data were produced by immunoSEQ multiplex PCR, yet TCRdb's version contains in-frame clones alone and is incomplete. Of about 170,000 clones listed, just under 85% are singletons. Sequencing used peripheral blood. All receptors come from a woman older than 75 with COVID-19, enrolled during active disease.

The V gene is TRBV7-8, the J gene TRBJ2-7, with TRBD1 matching 8 bases. With 6 bases clipped from V and 2 bases from J, the junction kept 6 bases outside the gene matches. The CDR3 covers 14 residues. CDR1 SGHVS and CDR2 FQNEAQ come from the germline V gene. This CDR3 is CASSLGQGTYEQYF. CDR3 sequence (DNA): TGTGCCAGCAGTCTAGGACAGGGCACCTACGAGCAGTACTTC.

The chain has TRBV19 and TRBJ1-1; 9 bases map to TRBD1. The germline V gene has CDR1 LNHDA and CDR2 SQIVND (reference sequence). The length of the CDR3 is 14 residues. Trimming took 6 bases from V and 4 from J; bases not matched to a gene: 6. Here the CDR3 reads CASSHRGLSTEAFF. In nucleotides, the CDR3 is TGTGCCAGTAGCCACAGGGGGCTGAGCACTGAAGCTTTCTTT.